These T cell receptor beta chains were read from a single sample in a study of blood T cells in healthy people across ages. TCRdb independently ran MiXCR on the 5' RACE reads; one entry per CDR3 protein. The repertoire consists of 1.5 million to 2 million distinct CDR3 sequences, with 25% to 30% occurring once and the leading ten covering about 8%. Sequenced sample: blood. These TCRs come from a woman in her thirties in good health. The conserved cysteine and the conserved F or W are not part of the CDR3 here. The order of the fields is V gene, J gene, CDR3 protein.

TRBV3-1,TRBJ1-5,ASSNRDQPQH
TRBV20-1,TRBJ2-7,SASSDRYSYEQY
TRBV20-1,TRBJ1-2,SAPPGAEGVGYT
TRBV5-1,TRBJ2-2,ASSGSRQGTGELF
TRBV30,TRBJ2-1,AWSISGSNEQF
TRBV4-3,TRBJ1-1,ASSQDQTGKNTEAF
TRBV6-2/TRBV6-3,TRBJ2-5,ASSYSKGVKETQY
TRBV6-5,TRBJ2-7,ASRPDRGATYEQY
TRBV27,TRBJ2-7,TSSRRPGEEHEQY
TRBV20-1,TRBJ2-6,SASLPGANVLT
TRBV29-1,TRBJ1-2,SVAKGTGAPYGYT
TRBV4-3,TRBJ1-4,ASSQEGSGNEKLF
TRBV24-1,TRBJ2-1,ATSDPSGDPVNEQF
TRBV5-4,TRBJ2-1,ASRSRTSGREQF
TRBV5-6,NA,ASSLAVLAGETQY
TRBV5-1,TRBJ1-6,ASSLFGAQNSPLH
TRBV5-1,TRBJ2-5,ASSSKSGEETQY
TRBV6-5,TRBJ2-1,ASSRVTGSSYNEQF
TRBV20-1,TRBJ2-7,SATTPSGSNEQY
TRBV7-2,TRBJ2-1,PSSLGLGQGAGNEQF
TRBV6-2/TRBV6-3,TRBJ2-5,ASRYSDGEQY
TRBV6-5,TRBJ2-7,ASSSRVPPYGQY
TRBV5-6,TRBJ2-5,ASSLGLAGAPETQY
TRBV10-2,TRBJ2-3,ASSESSFSGYTDTQY
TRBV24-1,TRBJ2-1,VTSERLAGRNEQF
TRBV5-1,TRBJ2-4,AGSSDYSIQY
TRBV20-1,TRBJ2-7,SARDEGEQY
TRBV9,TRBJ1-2,ASKNSDNYGYT
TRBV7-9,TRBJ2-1,ASIRGTGESYNEQF
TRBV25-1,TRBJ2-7,ASSEVGLGSEQY
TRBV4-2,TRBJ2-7,ASSQGWTSGSLPYEQY
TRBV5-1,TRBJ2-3,ASRIPTPTDTQY
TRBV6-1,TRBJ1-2,ASIGICGYT
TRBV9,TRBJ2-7,ASSVGGEYSYEQY
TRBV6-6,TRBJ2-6,ASRQDRTSGANVLT
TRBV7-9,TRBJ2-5,ASSLLSPPGTQY
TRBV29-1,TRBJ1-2,SATRANYGYT
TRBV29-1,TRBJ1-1,SVVRGLNTEAF
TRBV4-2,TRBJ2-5,ASRSGGAQETQY
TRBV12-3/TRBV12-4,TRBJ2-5,ASSLGQGGKTQY
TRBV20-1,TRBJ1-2,SALKGQGEDGYT
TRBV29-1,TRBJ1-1,SAQGGLAKEWAF
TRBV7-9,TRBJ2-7,ASSLGAVPSSYEQY
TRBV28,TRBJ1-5,ASLNLVRELNQPQH
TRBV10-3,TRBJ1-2,AISARDNYGYT
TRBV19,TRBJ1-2,ASSLDKAKGYT
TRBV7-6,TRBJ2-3,ASSYRQGSSTDTQY
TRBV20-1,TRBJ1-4,SARRGSNEKLF
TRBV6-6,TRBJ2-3,ASRTGQQTQY
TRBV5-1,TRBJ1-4,ASNTGRGGEKLF
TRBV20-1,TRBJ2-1,SARDPVPGEQF
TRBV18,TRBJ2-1,ASSPTSSGGYYNEQF
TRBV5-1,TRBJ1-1,ASSYLGPEMNTEAF
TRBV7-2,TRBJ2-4,ASSLAGGRQNIQY
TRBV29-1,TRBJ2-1,SRGGYSYEQF
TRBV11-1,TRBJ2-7,ASSLASLGVYEQY
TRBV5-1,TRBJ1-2,ASRSSSAMNYGYT